A selection of T cell receptor beta chains follows, all from one sample in a study of cytomegalovirus exposure and HLA in healthy donors. Assay used: immunoSEQ multiplex PCR; TCRdb lists only in-frame clones, some missing. The listing contains 40,000 to 65,000 clones. The sequencing input was PBMCs. Receptors were obtained from a man aged 40-49 years in good health and CMV-seropositive. CDR3s include the opening cysteine and the closing phenylalanine or tryptophan. A D gene is named only where the DNA matches it firmly.

V	D	J	CDR3	DNA
TRBV4-1	TRBD1	TRBJ2-5	CASSQGAGTGASGTQYF	TGCGCCAGCAGCCAGGGCGCCGGGACAGGGGCCTCCGGGACCCAGTACTTC
TRBV5-1	TRBD1	TRBJ1-1	CASSLGDRGGTEAFF	TGCGCCAGCAGCTTGGGGGACAGGGGAGGAACTGAAGCTTTCTTT
TRBV9	TRBD1	TRBJ2-3	CASSPGQGTDTQYF	TGTGCCAGCAGCCCAGGACAGGGCACAGATACGCAGTATTTT
TRBV5-6	-	TRBJ1-5	CASSLGGDHQPQHF	TGTGCCAGCAGCCTAGGGGGGGATCATCAGCCCCAGCATTTT
TRBV7-2	-	TRBJ1-5	CASSLEVGQPQHF	TGTGCCAGCAGCTTAGAGGTGGGCCAGCCCCAGCATTTT
TRBV4-2	TRBD1	TRBJ1-5	CASSQTDREGQPQHF	TGTGCCAGCAGCCAGACGGACAGGGAAGGTCAGCCCCAGCATTTT
TRBV7-8	TRBD1	TRBJ2-7	CASSLDRGEQYF	TGTGCCAGCAGCCTGGACAGGGGCGAGCAGTACTTC
TRBV29-1	-	TRBJ1-1	CSVEGREKTEAFF	TGCAGCGTTGAAGGCAGGGAAAAGACTGAAGCTTTCTTT
TRBV6-1	TRBD1	TRBJ1-2	CASSELVTGEGYTF	TGTGCCAGCAGTGAACTCGTGACAGGGGAAGGCTACACCTTC
TRBV30	TRBD1	TRBJ2-1	CAWGTGTGNINEQFF	TGTGCCTGGGGGACCGGGACAGGGAATATCAATGAGCAGTTCTTC
TRBV6-1	TRBD2	TRBJ2-3	CASRGLAGITDTQYF	TGTGCCAGCAGGGGACTAGCGGGAATCACAGATACGCAGTATTTT
TRBV28	TRBD1	TRBJ2-7	CASSPGQGYEQYF	TGTGCCAGCAGTCCGGGACAGGGGTACGAGCAGTACTTC
TRBV7-9	-	TRBJ2-7	CASSSDSTYYEQYF	TGTGCCAGCAGCTCGGACAGTACCTACTACGAGCAGTACTTC
TRBV7-9	TRBD2	TRBJ2-7	CASSSRASGSYEQYF	TGTGCCAGCAGCTCACGGGCTAGCGGATCCTACGAGCAGTACTTC
TRBV11-1	-	TRBJ1-1	CASSLGGGGNTEAFF	TGTGCCAGCAGCTTAGGTGGTGGCGGAAACACTGAAGCTTTCTTT
TRBV5-1	TRBD1	TRBJ1-4	CASSLIVDRDAGEKLFF	TGCGCCAGCAGCTTGATTGTTGACAGGGACGCGGGGGAAAAACTGTTTTTT
TRBV9	-	TRBJ2-5	CASSVAEAGLETQYF	TGTGCCAGCAGCGTCGCAGAGGCGGGGTTGGAGACCCAGTACTTC
TRBV9	TRBD1	TRBJ1-3	CASSETGILDTIYF	TGTGCCAGCAGCGAGACAGGGATTCTGGACACCATATATTTT
TRBV7-9	-	TRBJ1-2	CASNGGGYGYTF	TGTGCCAGCAACGGGGGGGGATATGGCTACACCTTC
TRBV13	TRBD1	TRBJ2-7	CASAWGTGPYEQYF	TGTGCCAGCGCGTGGGGGACAGGCCCCTACGAGCAGTACTTC
TRBV7-2	-	TRBJ1-1	CASSSNTEAFF	TGTGCCAGCAGCTCTAACACTGAAGCTTTCTTT
TRBV28	TRBD1	TRBJ1-2	CASSSGQGEYHGYTF	TGTGCCAGCAGTTCGGGACAGGGGGAATATCATGGCTACACCTTC
TRBV30	-	TRBJ1-1	CAWTHSGSSSLLNTEAFF	TGTGCCTGGACACACTCAGGGTCTTCGTCCCTGCTGAACACTGAAGCTTTCTTT
TRBV20-1	-	TRBJ1-2	CSANRDGYTF	TGCAGTGCTAACAGGGACGGCTACACCTTC
TRBV10-1	-	TRBJ1-1	CASSGTDQNTEAFF	TGCGCCAGCAGTGGGACAGATCAGAACACTGAAGCTTTCTTT
TRBV6-6	-	TRBJ1-5	CASSRTVYSNQPQHF	TGTGCCAGCAGCCGGACAGTTTATAGCAATCAGCCCCAGCATTTT
TRBV7-2	-	TRBJ2-6	CASSFGDSGANVLTF	TGTGCCAGCAGCTTTGGAGACTCTGGGGCCAACGTCCTGACTTTC
TRBV14	-	TRBJ2-1	CASSQGLVTSYNEQFF	TGTGCCAGCAGCCAAGGCCTAGTAACGTCCTACAATGAGCAGTTCTTC
TRBV6-5	-	TRBJ1-4	CASSPTREGGEKLFF	TGTGCCAGCAGTCCTACCAGGGAGGGAGGTGAAAAACTGTTTTTT
TRBV4-2	TRBD2	TRBJ2-4	CASSQGLAALAKNIQYF	TGTGCCAGCAGCCAAGGACTAGCGGCGCTAGCCAAAAACATTCAGTACTTC
TRBV19	-	TRBJ2-7	CASSPRGDYEQYF	TGTGCCAGTAGTCCGCGCGGAGACTACGAGCAGTACTTC
TRBV2	-	TRBJ2-7	CASSDAGLDEQYF	TGTGCCAGCAGTGACGCAGGGCTGGACGAGCAGTACTTC
TRBV4-1	TRBD1	TRBJ2-7	CASSPGDSSYEQYF	TGCGCCAGCAGCCCCGGGGACAGCTCCTACGAGCAGTACTTC